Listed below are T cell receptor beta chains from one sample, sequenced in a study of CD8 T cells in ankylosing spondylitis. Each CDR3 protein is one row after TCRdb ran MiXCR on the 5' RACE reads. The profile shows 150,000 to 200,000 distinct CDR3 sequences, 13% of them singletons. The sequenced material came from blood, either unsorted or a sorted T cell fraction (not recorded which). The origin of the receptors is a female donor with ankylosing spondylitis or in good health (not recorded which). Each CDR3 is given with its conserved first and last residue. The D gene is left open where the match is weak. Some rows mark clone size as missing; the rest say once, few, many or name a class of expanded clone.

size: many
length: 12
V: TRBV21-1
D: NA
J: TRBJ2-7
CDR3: CATDPFLYEQYF
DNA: TGTGCCACCGACCCTTTCCTCTACGAGCAGTACTTC

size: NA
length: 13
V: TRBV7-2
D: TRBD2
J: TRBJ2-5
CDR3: CASSSGSGETQYF
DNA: TGTGCCAGCAGCAGCGGGAGTGGGGAGACCCAGTACTTC

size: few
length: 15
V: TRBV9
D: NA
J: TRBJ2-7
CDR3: CASSVARDALYEQYF
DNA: TGTGCCAGCAGCGTAGCCCGGGACGCCCTCTACGAGCAGTACTTC

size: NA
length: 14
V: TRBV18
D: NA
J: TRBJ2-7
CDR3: CASSPASIRDEQYF
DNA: TGTGCCAGCTCACCGGCTTCAATTAGGGACGAGCAGTACTTC

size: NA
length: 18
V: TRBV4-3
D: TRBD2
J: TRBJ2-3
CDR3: CASSQGLAGGRSTDTQYF
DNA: TGCGCCAGCAGCCAGGGACTAGCGGGAGGGCGGAGCACAGATACGCAGTATTTT

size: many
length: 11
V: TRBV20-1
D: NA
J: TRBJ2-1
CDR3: CSAPGAGEQFF
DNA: TGCAGTGCTCCCGGGGCGGGTGAGCAGTTCTTC

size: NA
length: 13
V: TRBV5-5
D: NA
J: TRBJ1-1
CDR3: CASSKKAPGEAFF
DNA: TGTGCCAGCAGCAAGAAGGCGCCGGGTGAAGCTTTCTTT

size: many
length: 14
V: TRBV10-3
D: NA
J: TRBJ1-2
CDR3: CAISESGVNYGYTF
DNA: TGTGCCATCAGTGAGTCGGGAGTCAACTATGGCTACACCTTC

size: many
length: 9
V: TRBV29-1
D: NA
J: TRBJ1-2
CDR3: CSHLYGYTF
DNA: TGCTCGCACCTCTATGGCTACACCTTC

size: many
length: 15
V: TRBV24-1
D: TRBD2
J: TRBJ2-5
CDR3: CATSDFRGSHETQYF
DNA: TGTGCCACCAGTGATTTCCGCGGGAGTCATGAGACCCAGTACTTC

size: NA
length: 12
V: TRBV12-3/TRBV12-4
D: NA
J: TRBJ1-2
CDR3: CASSFKADGYTF
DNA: TGTGCCAGCAGTTTCAAGGCAGACGGCTACACCTTC

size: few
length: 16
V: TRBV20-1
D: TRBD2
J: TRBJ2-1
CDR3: CSARDWGSGTPNEQFF
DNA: TGCAGTGCTAGAGATTGGGGGAGCGGGACCCCCAATGAGCAGTTCTTC

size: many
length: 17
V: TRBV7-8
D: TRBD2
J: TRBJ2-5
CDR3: CASSLALAGVAQETQYF
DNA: TGTGCCAGCAGCTTAGCCCTAGCGGGAGTGGCCCAAGAGACCCAGTACTTC

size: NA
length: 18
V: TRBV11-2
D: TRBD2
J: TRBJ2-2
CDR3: CASSVFPGTSGSTGELFF
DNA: TGTGCCAGCAGCGTGTTTCCGGGGACTAGCGGGAGCACCGGGGAGCTGTTTTTT

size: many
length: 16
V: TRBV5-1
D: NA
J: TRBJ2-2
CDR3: CASSLELAIRTGELFF
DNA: TGCGCCAGCAGCTTGGAGCTAGCCATTAGGACCGGGGAGCTGTTTTTT

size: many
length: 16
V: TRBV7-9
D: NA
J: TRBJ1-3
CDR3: CASSLSGVGSGNTIYF
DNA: TGTGCCAGCAGCTTATCGGGGGTCGGCTCTGGAAACACCATATATTTT

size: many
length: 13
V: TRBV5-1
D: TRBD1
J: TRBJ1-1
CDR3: CASVGQVNTEAFF
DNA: TGCGCCAGCGTCGGACAGGTGAACACTGAAGCTTTCTTT

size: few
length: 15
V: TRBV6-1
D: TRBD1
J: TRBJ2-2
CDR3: CASRDRGTLAGELFF
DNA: TGTGCCAGCAGGGACAGGGGTACCCTAGCCGGGGAGCTGTTTTTT

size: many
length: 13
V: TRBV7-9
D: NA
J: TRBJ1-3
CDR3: CASRRTSGNTIYF
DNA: TGTGCCAGCCGACGGACTTCTGGAAACACCATATATTTT

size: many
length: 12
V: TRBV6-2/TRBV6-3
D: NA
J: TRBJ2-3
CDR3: CASSSEGDTQYF
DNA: TGTGCCAGCAGTTCCGAGGGAGATACGCAGTATTTT

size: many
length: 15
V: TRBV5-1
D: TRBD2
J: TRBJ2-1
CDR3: CASSLTSSGSNEQFF
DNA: TGCGCCAGCAGCTTGACCTCTAGCGGGTCCAATGAGCAGTTCTTC

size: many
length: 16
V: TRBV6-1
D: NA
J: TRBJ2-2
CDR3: CASSPHKIPNTGELFF
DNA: TGTGCCAGCAGTCCACATAAGATCCCGAACACCGGGGAGCTGTTTTTT

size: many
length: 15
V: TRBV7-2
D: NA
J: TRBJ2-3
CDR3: CASSLGRGYTDTQYF
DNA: TGTGCCAGCAGCTTAGGGCGGGGTTACACAGATACGCAGTATTTT

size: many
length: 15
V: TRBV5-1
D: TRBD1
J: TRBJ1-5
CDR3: CASTLGTGPNQPQHF
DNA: TGCGCCAGCACCCTAGGGACAGGGCCTAATCAGCCCCAGCATTTT

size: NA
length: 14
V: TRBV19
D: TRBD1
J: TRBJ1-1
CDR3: CASIPDRGRPEAFF
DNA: TGTGCCAGTATTCCGGACAGGGGACGTCCTGAAGCTTTCTTT

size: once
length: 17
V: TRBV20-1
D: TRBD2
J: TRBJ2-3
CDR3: CSANPGLAGGGTDTQYF
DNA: TGCAGTGCCAATCCGGGACTAGCGGGAGGTGGCACAGATACGCAGTATTTT

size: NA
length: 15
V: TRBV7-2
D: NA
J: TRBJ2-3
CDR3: CASSSPFRSTDTQYF
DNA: TGTGCCAGCAGCAGCCCCTTTCGGAGCACAGATACGCAGTATTTT

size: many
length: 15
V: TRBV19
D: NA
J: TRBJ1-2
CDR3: CASSIVWTDNYGYTF
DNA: TGTGCCAGTAGTATTGTATGGACAGACAACTATGGCTACACCTTC

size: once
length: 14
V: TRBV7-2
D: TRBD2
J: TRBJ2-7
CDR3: CASSPGTSNYEQYF
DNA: TGTGCCAGCAGCCCAGGGACTAGCAACTACGAGCAGTACTTC